This TCR beta chain was identified in a study of T cells after yellow fever vaccination. Broader study findings: Bulk-population clonotypes that are abundant could appear as contaminants in FACS-sorted repertoires. Clonotypes appearing in both CD4 and CD8 compartments existed, and their share was small. Though weaker, the secondary response peaked faster, on day 5 versus 15.

UMIs were added to TCR cDNA along with a universal primer site when it was made by 5'RACE template switching. TCRdb processed the 5' RACE reads anew with MiXCR; each CDR3 protein has one entry. This sample yields 80,000 to 100,000 distinct CDR3 sequences, of which around 5.5% are seen a single time; 35% to 50% belongs to the top ten. There are 10 residues in the CDR3. With 5 bases removed from V and 4 bases from J, the gap between germline ends came to 3 bases. This clonotype was counted ten times or more. What it binds is not known. The sequence derives from a man between 18 and 29 years old who received the YFV17D yellow fever vaccine. The sequenced sample was CD8+ T cells sorted from PBMCs, obtained 10 days after the yellow fever booster vaccination. This chain uses TRBV12-3 or TRBV12-4 with TRBJ2-7; no reliable D call. In DNA form, the CDR3 reads TGTGCCAGCAGTCCTTACGAGCAGTACGTC. Residues: CASSPYEQYV.